This T cell receptor (beta chain) was captured in a study of cytomegalovirus exposure and HLA in healthy donors. Overall study context: The approximately 700 first-cohort repertoires shared a platform with the 130 or so validation repertoires, as reported in a later analysis.

V was trimmed by 0 bases and J by 4 bases, leaving 15 bases between them. This CDR3 has 16 residues. The germline V gene has CDR1 SGDLS and CDR2 YYNGEE. The donors were members of the validation cohort comprising over 100 subjects, separate from the roughly 640-subject first cohort. Study outcomes and limitations: Within the roughly 120 validation repertoires, first-cohort TCR clusters tended to co-occur, according to a later analysis. Specificity for CMV antigens was confirmed in vitro for a few of the CMV-associated chains.

Generated by immunoSEQ multiplex PCR, the TCRdb table keeps only in-frame clones and is missing some. The sample holds 200,000 to 250,000 clones; approximately 87% are singletons and the top ten take about 6%. Concerning this clone itself: Antigen specificity is unknown.

The J gene is TRBJ2-3, the V gene TRBV9; possible D gene TRBD1, 5 bases. Sequencing input: PBMCs. This receptor was obtained from a woman between 18 and 29 years old in good health and CMV-seronegative. CDR3 coding DNA: TGTGCCAGCAGCGTAGAGGTAGGGGCCATTGCAGATACGCAGTATTTT. Encoded protein: CASSVEVGAIADTQYF. The entire variable domain, with the rest obtained from reference TRBV9 and TRBJ2-3, is as follows: DSGVTQTPKHLITATGQRVTLRCSPRSGDLSVYWYQQSLDQGLQFLIQYYNGEERAKGNILERFSAQQFPDLHSELNLSSLELGDSALYFCASSVEVGAIADTQYFGPGTRLTVL.